The source of this T cell receptor (beta chain) is a study of B cell selection in AIRE deficiency. Assay: immunoSEQ multiplex PCR; the TCRdb copy retains only in-frame clones and omits some. The repertoire holds roughly 24,000 clones, around 96% seen once, with 0.17% in the top ten. The sorted conventional CD4 T cells were gated as CD4+CD127+. Per germline, CDR1 SGHVS and CDR2 FNYEAQ. The CDR3 loop spans 16 amino acids. V lost 2 bases and J 5 bases, leaving 16 bases between the germline ends. This clone was counted only a few times. What was sequenced was CD4+CD127+ conventional T cells sorted from PBMCs. The sequence was obtained from a human donor in good health. The rearrangement links TRBV7-6 to TRBJ2-1, with TRBD1 as a possible D gene (7 bases). The CDR3 spells CASSLLAGQLNNEQFF. The CDR3 nucleotides are TGTGCCAGCAGCTTACTCGCGGGACAGTTAAACAATGAGCAGTTCTTC.